The 16 T cell receptor beta chains below all came from one sample that was sequenced in a study of monozygotic twins with inflammatory bowel disease. TCRdb re-analyzed the 5' RACE reads; it lists each CDR3 protein once, without DNA. The listing contains some 450,000 distinct CDR3 sequences. Specimen: blood. These receptors were taken from a human donor with ulcerative colitis or Crohn's disease, or a healthy co-twin of an affected twin (not recorded which).

V and J are TRBV20-1 and TRBJ2-1. This CDR3 is built from 15 residues. In germline, CDR1 is DFQATT, CDR2 SNEGSKA (reference sequence). The CDR3 sequence: CSARGDGYRNNEQFF.

The rearrangement links TRBV6-2 or TRBV6-3 to TRBJ1-5. The CDR3 has 16 residues. Germline loops: CDR1 MNHEY, CDR2 SVGEGT. CDR3 sequence reads: CASSLMGLGSNQLQHF.

The chain links TRBV5-1 to TRBJ2-7; TCRdb outputs TRBD2, but without DNA this stays unchecked. The CDR3 runs 14 residues. Germline V gene data show CDR1 as SGHRS and CDR2 as YFSETQ. The CDR3 here is CASGSGSGSYEQYF. The complete variable domain, with remaining parts taken from reference TRBV5-1 and TRBJ2-7, reads KAGVTQTPRYLIKTRGQQVTLSCSPISGHRSVSWYQQTPGQGLQFLFEYFSETQRNKGNFPGRFSGRQFSNSRSEMNVSTLELGDSALYLCASGSGSGSYEQYFGPGTRLTVT.

The gene calls are TRBV29-1 and TRBJ1-1. CDR3 length equals 13 residues. CDR1 SQVTM and CDR2 ANQGSEA come from the germline V gene. This CDR3 is CSVLSEGNTEAFF.

This chain links TRBV12-3 or TRBV12-4 with TRBJ2-7. The CDR3 spans 13 residues. CDR3 amino acids: CASSLEGSVEQYF.

The chain is built from TRBV6-5 and TRBJ1-6; TCRdb's D gene call, TRBD1, goes unchecked for lack of DNA. The CDR3 is made up of 17 amino acids. Germline assignment: CDR1 MNHEY and CDR2 SVGAGI. This chain's CDR3 is CASSYSAGGTYNSPLHF.

The chain carries TRBV7-2 and TRBJ2-1; TCRdb designates TRBD2, a call that cannot be tested without DNA. CDR3 size: 16 residues. From germline, CDR1 is SGHTA and CDR2 FQGNSA. This CDR3 is CASSTSSGGGYNEQFF.

The V gene is TRBV7-8, the J gene TRBJ2-1; TCRdb's assignment of TRBD1 cannot be checked, as there is no DNA. The CDR3 has 14 residues. CDR1 is SGHVS, CDR2 FQNEAQ, per germline. The CDR3 loop is CASSLLRGPGEQFF.

Here the CDR3 reads CASSDRGSLAKNIQYF. The rearrangement joins TRBV10-3 to TRBJ2-4; TCRdb outputs TRBD1, but without DNA this stays unchecked. The CDR3 sequence is 16 residues long. The germline CDR1 and CDR2 sequences are ENHRY and SYGVKD.

This rearrangement joins TRBV7-3 to TRBJ2-6; checking the TCRdb D call of TRBD1 is not possible without DNA. The CDR3 has 18 amino acids. CDR1 is SGHTA and CDR2 is FQGTGA in the germline V gene. The CDR3 sequence: CASSSRDRGSSGANVLTF.

This sequence joins TRBV18 and TRBJ1-5; TCRdb's D call of TRBD1 is untestable without DNA. Germline CDR1 and CDR2: KGHSH and LQKENI. CDR3 size: 13 residues. CDR3 sequence: CASSEGQNQPQHF.

The chain carries TRBV6-2 or TRBV6-3 and TRBJ1-1. Germline values: CDR1 MNHEY, CDR2 SVGEGT. This CDR3 has 14 residues. This CDR3 reads CASSYVPMNTEAFF.

The genes are TRBV4-1 and TRBJ2-1; the TRBD1 assignment by TCRdb is unverifiable without DNA. The germline V gene has CDR1 MGHRA and CDR2 YSYEKL. The CDR3 length is 13 residues. The CDR3 loop is CASSRDSLNEQFF.

The chain combines TRBV7-6 with TRBJ1-2; TCRdb names TRBD1, which stays unverified in the absence of DNA. The CDR3 contains 14 residues. Germline V CDR1 and CDR2: SGHVS, FNYEAQ. The chain's CDR3 is CASSAQDRGQGYTF.

The rearrangement joins TRBV5-5 to TRBJ2-7; TCRdb names TRBD1, which stays unverified in the absence of DNA. This CDR3 comprises 15 residues. Germline values: CDR1 SGHKS, CDR2 YYEKEE (reference sequence). The CDR3: CASSLGGADLYEQYF.

The rearrangement uses TRBV5-4 and TRBJ1-2; TCRdb's D gene call, TRBD1, goes unchecked for lack of DNA. The germline CDR1 and CDR2 sequences are SGHNT and YYREEE (reference sequence). The CDR3 loop spans 14 amino acids. The CDR3 loop reads CASSPELGARDCTF.